The sequence of this T cell receptor beta chain was determined in a study of CD8+ T cells in alopecia areata. This clone was counted many times. What it binds is not known. The germline V gene encodes CDR1 MNHNS and CDR2 SASEGT. V was clipped by 1 base and J by 8 bases; unmatched bases: 9. The CDR3 is made up of 16 amino acids. RNA was extracted and reverse transcribed into cDNA as the sequencing template. TCRdb keeps only in-frame clones here, not all; method: immunoSEQ multiplex PCR. Here the sample spans 200,000 to 250,000 clones, 50% to 65% being singletons. Study results and limitations: Scalp data also include sequences from resident alphabeta T cells of normal skin.

The sample consisted of CD4+ T cells sorted from blood, taken at week 0. The chain uses TRBV6-1 and TRBJ2-3; 10 bases are shared with TRBD2. The sequence was obtained from a human donor with alopecia areata. CDR3 sequence: CASSEGLSGGQGTQYF. Written as DNA, the CDR3 is TGTGCCAGCAGTGAAGGGCTTAGCGGGGGGCAGGGTACGCAGTATTTT.